This TCR beta chain was identified during a study of a mutant IDH1 vaccine in newly diagnosed glioma. This sample's time point: baseline, week 1 (first vaccination visit). Treatment meaning: pre-vaccination baseline after standard-of-care therapy. The method was immunoSEQ multiplex PCR; TCRdb's version includes in-frame clones alone and lacks a portion of them. The top ten clones hold 1.8% of a sample with tens of thousands of clones, approximately 80% of them seen once. This CDR3 region has 13 residues. Germline lookup yields CDR1 MNHEY and CDR2 SMNVEV (reference sequence). V lost 3 bases, J lost 6 bases, and 12 bases lay in between.

The receptor was derived from a woman aged 35 to 49 with glioma. This chain links TRBV27 with TRBJ2-7, with D hard to call. The specimen comprised PBMCs, sampled from a glioma patient treated with radiotherapy, temozolomide or both. CDR3 sequence (DNA): TGTGCCAGCAGTTTTCCGGGTACCGGCGAGCAGTACTTC. This gives the protein CASSFPGTGEQYF.